This T cell receptor (beta chain) was profiled in a study of CD8 T cells in ankylosing spondylitis. Broader study findings: Blood from ankylosing spondylitis patients appeared to carry a characteristic eight-variant TCR beta motif.

MiXCR was run by TCRdb on the 5' RACE reads, yielding one entry per CDR3 protein. Among more than 650,000 distinct CDR3 sequences listed, around 11% were seen once. The CDR3 spans 14 residues. Looked up from germline, CDR1 is MNHNS and CDR2 is SASEGT. The V gene end was trimmed by 11 bases and the J gene end by 0 bases; junction bases not matched to a gene: 10. The sample holds many counts of this clonotype. Its antigen is as yet unknown. Sample: blood, either unsorted or a sorted T cell fraction (not recorded which). V and J are TRBV6-1 and TRBJ2-7; 7 bases map to TRBD1. This sequence originates from a male donor with ankylosing spondylitis. The CDR3 sequence: CAGTEWAPSYEQYF. CDR3 nucleotide sequence: TGTGCCGGGACAGAATGGGCCCCCTCCTACGAGCAGTACTTC.